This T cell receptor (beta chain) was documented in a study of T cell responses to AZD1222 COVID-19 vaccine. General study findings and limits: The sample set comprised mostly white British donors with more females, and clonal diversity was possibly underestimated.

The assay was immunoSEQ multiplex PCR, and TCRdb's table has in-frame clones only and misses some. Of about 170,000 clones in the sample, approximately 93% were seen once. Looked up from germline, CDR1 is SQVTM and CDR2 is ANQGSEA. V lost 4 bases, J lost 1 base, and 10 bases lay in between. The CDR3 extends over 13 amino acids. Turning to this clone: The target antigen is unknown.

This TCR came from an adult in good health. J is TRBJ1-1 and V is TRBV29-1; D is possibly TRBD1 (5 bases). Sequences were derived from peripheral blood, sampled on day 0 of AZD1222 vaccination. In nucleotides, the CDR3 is TGCAGCGTTGCGGACAACGCGAACACTGAAGCTTTCTTT. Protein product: CSVADNANTEAFF.